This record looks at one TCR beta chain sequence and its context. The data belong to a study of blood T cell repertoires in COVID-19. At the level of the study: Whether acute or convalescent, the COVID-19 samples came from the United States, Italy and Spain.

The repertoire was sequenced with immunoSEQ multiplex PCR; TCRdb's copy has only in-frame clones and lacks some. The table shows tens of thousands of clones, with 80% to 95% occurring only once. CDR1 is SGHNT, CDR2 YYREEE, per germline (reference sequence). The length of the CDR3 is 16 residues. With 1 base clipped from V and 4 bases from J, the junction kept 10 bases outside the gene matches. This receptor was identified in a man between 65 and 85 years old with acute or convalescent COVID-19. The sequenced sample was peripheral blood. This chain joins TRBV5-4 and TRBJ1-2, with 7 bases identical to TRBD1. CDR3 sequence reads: CASSLNAGTATYGYTF. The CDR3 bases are TGTGCCAGCAGCTTGAACGCCGGGACAGCTACCTATGGCTACACCTTC.